The text below deals with one TCR beta chain. This sample was taken from a study of CD8+CD57+ T cells in acquired aplastic anemia. Study as a whole: The study obtained an average of 3.2 ug of DNA from sorted CD4+ and CD8+ cells.

Patients chosen for sequencing had CD8+CD57+ cells that had expanded, as shown by flow cytometry. The CDR3 sequence is 14 residues long. With 1 base removed from V and 6 bases from J, the gap between germline ends came to 10 bases. CDR1 is SGDLS, CDR2 YYNGEE, per germline. It was genomic DNA that served as the template for profiling TCR beta VDJ and CDR3. TCRdb recomputed calls from the reads with MiXCR, one row per CDR3 protein. The table has some 180,000 distinct CDR3 sequences, 48% seen once. Sequenced input: sorted CD4+, CD8+, or CD8+CD57+ T cells (not recorded which) from PBMCs. V usage is TRBV9 and J usage is TRBJ2-2; D possibly corresponds to TRBD2 (5 bases). The origin of this receptor is a human donor with aplastic anemia. DNA for the CDR3: TGTGCCAGCAGCGTATATTCCGGGGCCGGGGAGCTGTTTTTT. Its protein product is CASSVYSGAGELFF.